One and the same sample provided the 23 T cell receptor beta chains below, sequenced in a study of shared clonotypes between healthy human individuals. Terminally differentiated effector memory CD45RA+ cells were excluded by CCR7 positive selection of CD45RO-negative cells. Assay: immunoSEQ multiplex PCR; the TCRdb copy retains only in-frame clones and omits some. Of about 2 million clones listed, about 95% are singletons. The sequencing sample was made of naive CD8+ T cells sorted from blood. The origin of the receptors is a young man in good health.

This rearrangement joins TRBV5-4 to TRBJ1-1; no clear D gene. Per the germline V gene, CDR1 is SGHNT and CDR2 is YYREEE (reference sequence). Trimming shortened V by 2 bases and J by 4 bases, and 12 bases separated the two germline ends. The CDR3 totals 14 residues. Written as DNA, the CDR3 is TGTGCCAGCAGCTTTGGTGGCCAGATCACTGAAGCTTTCTTT. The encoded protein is CASSFGGQITEAFF. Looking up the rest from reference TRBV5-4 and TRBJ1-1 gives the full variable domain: ETGVTQSPTHLIKTRGQQVTLRCSSQSGHNTVSWYQQALGQGPQFIFQYYREEENGRGNFPPRFSGLQFPNYSSELNVNALELDDSALYLCASSFGGQITEAFFGQGTRLTVV.

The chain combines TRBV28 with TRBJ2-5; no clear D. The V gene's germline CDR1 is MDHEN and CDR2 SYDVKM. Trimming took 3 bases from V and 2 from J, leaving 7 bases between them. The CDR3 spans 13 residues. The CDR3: CASSFTDQETQYF. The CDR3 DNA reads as TGTGCCAGCAGTTTTACGGATCAAGAGACCCAGTACTTC.

CDR3 amino acids: CASSGLAGTYNEQFF. The CDR3, as DNA: TGTGCCAGCAGTGGACTAGCGGGAACCTACAATGAGCAGTTCTTC. The rearrangement joins TRBV6-5 to TRBJ2-1, with 12 bases identical to TRBD2. Trimming took 5 bases from V and 2 from J; bases not matched to a gene: 1. Looked up from germline, CDR1 is MNHEY and CDR2 is SVGAGI. The CDR3 contains 15 residues.

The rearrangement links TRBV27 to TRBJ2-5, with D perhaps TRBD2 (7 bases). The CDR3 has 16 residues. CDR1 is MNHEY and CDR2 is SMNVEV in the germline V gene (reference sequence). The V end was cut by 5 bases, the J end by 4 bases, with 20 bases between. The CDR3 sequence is CASSPDRGGAGETQYF. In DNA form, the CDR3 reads TGTGCCAGCAGTCCAGACCGAGGGGGGGCGGGAGAGACCCAGTACTTC.

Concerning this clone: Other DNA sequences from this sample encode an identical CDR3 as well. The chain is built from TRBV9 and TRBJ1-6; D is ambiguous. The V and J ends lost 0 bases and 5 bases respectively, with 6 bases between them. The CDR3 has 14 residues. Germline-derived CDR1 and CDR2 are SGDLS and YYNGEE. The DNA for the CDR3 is TGTGCCAGCAGCGTAGGCAGCAATAATTCACCCCTCCACTTT. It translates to CASSVGSNNSPLHF.

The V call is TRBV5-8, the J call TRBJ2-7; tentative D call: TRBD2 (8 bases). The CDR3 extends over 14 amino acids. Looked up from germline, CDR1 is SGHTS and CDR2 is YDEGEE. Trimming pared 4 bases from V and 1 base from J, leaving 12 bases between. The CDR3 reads CASSREGQSYEQYF. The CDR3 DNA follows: TGTGCCAGCAGCCGGGAGGGACAGTCCTACGAGCAGTACTTC.

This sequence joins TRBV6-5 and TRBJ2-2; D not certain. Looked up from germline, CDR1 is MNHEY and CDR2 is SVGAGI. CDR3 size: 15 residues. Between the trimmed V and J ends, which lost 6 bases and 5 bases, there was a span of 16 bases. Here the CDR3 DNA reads TGTGCCAGCAGCCCCGTCGATGTGTATACCGGGGAGCTGTTTTTT. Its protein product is CASSPVDVYTGELFF.

In DNA, the CDR3 is TGTGCCAGCAGCTTTAGCCGGGGGCAAGGTGGCGGGGAGCTGTTTTTT. Encoded protein: CASSFSRGQGGGELFF. The rearrangement uses TRBV11-2 and TRBJ2-2; D tentatively fits TRBD1 or TRBD2 (6 bases each). The CDR3 runs 16 residues. Per the germline V gene, CDR1 is SGHAT and CDR2 is FQNNGV. V was clipped by 3 bases and J by 7 bases, with 18 bases between them. Based on the CDR3 plus reference TRBV11-2 and TRBJ2-2, the full variable domain is EAGVAQSPRYKIIEKRQSVAFWCNPISGHATLYWYQQILGQGPKLLIQFQNNGVVDDSQLPKDRFSAERLKGVDSTLKIQPAKLEDSAVYLCASSFSRGQGGGELFFGEGSRLTVL.

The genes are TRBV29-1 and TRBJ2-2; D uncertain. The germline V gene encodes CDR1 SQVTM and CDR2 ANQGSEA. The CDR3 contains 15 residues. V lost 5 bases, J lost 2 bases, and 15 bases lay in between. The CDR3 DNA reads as TGCAGCGTTAACCTGGGCCTTTCAAACACCGGGGAGCTGTTTTTT. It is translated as CSVNLGLSNTGELFF.

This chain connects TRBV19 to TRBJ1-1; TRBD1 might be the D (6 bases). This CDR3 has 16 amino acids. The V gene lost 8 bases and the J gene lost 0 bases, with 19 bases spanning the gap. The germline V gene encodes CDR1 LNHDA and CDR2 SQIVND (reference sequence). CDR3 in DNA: TGTGCCAGTGGTGACAGGAGGGAAAAAATGAACACTGAAGCTTTCTTT. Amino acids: CASGDRREKMNTEAFF. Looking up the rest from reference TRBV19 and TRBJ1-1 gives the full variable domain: DGGITQSPKYLFRKEGQNVTLSCEQNLNHDAMYWYRQDPGQGLRLIYYSQIVNDFQKGDIAEGYSVSREKKESFPLTVTSAQKNPTAFYLCASGDRREKMNTEAFFGQGTRLTVV.

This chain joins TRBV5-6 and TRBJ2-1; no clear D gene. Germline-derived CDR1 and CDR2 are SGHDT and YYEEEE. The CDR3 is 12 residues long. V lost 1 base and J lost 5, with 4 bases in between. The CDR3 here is CASSLSHNEQFF. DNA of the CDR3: TGTGCCAGCAGCTTGTCTCACAATGAGCAGTTCTTC.

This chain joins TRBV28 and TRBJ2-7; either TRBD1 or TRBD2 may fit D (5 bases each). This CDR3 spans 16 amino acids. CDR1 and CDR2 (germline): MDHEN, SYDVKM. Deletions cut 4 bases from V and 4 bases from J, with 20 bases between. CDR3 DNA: TGTGCCAGCAGTTCCCTCTACGGGACCCCAACGTACGAGCAGTACTTC. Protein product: CASSSLYGTPTYEQYF. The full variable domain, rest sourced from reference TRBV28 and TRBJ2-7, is DVKVTQSSRYLVKRTGEKVFLECVQDMDHENMFWYRQDPGLGLRLIYFSYDVKMKEKGDIPEGYSVSREKKERFSLILESASTNQTSMYLCASSSLYGTPTYEQYFGPGTRLTVT.

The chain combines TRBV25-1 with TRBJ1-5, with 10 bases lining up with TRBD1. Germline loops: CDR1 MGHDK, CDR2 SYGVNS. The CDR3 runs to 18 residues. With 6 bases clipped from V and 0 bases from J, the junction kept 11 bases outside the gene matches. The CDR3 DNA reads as TGTGCCAGCAGCCCTAGCGGGACAGGGGAGTATAGCAATCAGCCCCAGCATTTT. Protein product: CASSPSGTGEYSNQPQHF.

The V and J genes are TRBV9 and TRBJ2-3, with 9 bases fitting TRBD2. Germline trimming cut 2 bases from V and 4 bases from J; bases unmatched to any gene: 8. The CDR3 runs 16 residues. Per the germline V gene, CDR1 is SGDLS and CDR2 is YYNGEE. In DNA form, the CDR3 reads TGTGCCAGCAGCGTTCGGCCTAGCGGGACGCCAGATACGCAGTATTTT. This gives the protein CASSVRPSGTPDTQYF. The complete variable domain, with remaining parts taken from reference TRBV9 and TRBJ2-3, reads DSGVTQTPKHLITATGQRVTLRCSPRSGDLSVYWYQQSLDQGLQFLIQYYNGEERAKGNILERFSAQQFPDLHSELNLSSLELGDSALYFCASSVRPSGTPDTQYFGPGTRLTVL.

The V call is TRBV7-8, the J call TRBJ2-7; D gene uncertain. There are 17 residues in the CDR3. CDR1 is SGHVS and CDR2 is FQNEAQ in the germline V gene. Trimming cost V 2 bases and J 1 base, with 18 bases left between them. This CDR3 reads CASSLIPPPAESYEQYF. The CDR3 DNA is TGTGCCAGCAGCTTAATCCCCCCCCCGGCGGAATCCTACGAGCAGTACTTC.

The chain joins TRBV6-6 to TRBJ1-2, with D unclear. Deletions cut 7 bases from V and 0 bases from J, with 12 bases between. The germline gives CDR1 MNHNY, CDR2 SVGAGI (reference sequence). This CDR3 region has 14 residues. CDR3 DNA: TGTGCCAGCATGGGTTGGTCAGCTAACTATGGCTACACCTTC. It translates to CASMGWSANYGYTF.

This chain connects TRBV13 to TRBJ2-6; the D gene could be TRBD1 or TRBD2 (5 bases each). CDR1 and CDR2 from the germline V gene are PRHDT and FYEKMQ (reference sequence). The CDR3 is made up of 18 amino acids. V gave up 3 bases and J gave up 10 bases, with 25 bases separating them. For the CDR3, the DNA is TGTGCCAGCAGCTTTTTACACTTCGGGGACGGTAAAGGGAACGTCCTGACTTTC. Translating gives CASSFLHFGDGKGNVLTF.

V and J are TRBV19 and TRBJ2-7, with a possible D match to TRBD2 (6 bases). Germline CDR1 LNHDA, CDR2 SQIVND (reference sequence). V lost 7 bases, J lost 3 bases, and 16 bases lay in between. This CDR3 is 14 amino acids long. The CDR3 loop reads CASTSRRDSYEQYF. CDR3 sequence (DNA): TGTGCCAGTACCTCAAGGAGGGATAGCTACGAGCAGTACTTC.

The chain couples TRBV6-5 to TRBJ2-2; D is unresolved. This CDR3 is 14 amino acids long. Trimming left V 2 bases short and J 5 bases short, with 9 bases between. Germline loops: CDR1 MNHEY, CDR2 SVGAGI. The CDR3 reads CASSYGSQTGELFF. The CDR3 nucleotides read TGTGCCAGCAGTTACGGAAGCCAGACCGGGGAGCTGTTTTTT.

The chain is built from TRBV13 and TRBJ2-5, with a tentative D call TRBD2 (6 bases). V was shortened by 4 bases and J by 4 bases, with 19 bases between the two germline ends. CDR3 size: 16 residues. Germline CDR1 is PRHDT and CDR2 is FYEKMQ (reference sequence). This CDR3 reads CASSSRLEGSRETQYF. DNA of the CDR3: TGTGCCAGCAGCTCCCGCCTGGAGGGTTCGCGAGAGACCCAGTACTTC.

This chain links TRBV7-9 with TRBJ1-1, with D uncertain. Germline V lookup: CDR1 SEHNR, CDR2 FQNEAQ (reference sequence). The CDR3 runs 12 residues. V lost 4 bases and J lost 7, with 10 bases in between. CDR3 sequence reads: CASSSVAREAFF. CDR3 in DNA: TGTGCCAGCAGCTCAGTCGCTCGTGAAGCTTTCTTT. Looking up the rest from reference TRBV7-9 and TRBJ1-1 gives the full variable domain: DTGVSQNPRHKITKRGQNVTFRCDPISEHNRLYWYRQTLGQGPEFLTYFQNEAQLEKSRLLSDRFSAERPKGSFSTLEIQRTEQGDSAMYLCASSSVAREAFFGQGTRLTVV.

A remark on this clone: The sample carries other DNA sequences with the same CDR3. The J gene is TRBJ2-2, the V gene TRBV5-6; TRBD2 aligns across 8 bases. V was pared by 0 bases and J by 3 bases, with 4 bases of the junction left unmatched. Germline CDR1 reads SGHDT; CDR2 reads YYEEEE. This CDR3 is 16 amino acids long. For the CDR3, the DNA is TGTGCCAGCAGCTTGGCGCTAGCGGGCTACACCGGGGAGCTGTTTTTT. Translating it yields CASSLALAGYTGELFF.

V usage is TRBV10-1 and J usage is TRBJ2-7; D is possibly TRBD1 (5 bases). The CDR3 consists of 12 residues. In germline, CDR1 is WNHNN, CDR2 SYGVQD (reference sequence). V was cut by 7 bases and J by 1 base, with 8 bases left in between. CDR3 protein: CASKTGSYEQYF. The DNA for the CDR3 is TGCGCCAGCAAAACAGGATCCTACGAGCAGTACTTC.